Described below is a single T cell receptor (beta chain) sequence and its context. The antigen is unknown. Both 60 Vbeta primers and 13 Jbeta primers went into the PCR. Assay used: immunoSEQ multiplex PCR; TCRdb lists only in-frame clones, some missing. The table lists about 160,000 clones, 68% of them singletons. The CDR3 has 16 residues. With V trimmed by 2 bases and J by 13 bases, 12 bases remained unmatched. Germline CDR1 and CDR2: MDHEN and SYDVKM. This sample is part of a study of cytomegalovirus exposure and HLA in healthy donors. General study results and limits: For TCR beta chains, V- and J-gene trimming was later linked to a missense DCLRE1C variant. Sequence variants that were highly shared formed a cluster that was likely a sequencing artifact.

Sequencing was performed on PBMCs. The TCR originated in a woman between 18 and 30 years old in good health and CMV-seropositive. The J gene is TRBJ1-6, the V gene TRBV28; 9 nucleotides line up with TRBD1. For the CDR3, the DNA is TGTGCCAGCAGTTTAACAGCCTCCGGGACAGGGTTCCCCCTCCACTTT. It specifies CASSLTASGTGFPLHF.